This T cell receptor beta chain was sequenced during a study of cytomegalovirus exposure and HLA in healthy donors. Trimming removed 10 bases at V and 2 bases at J, with 18 bases between. Germline assignment: CDR1 MNHEY and CDR2 SVGAGI. The CDR3 is 14 amino acids. Use of 60 Vbeta and 13 Jbeta primers characterized the PCR. Sequencing used immunoSEQ multiplex PCR; TCRdb keeps in-frame clones, though not all of them. This table has about 160,000 clones, approximately 80% appearing once. This clone appeared once. The source material was PBMCs. This sequence was found in a male donor in good health and CMV-seropositive. The gene calls are TRBV6-5 and TRBJ2-7; TRBD2 might be the D (6 bases). CDR3 loop: CATSLGTGTYEQYF. The CDR3 region has the DNA TGTGCCACCTCGCTCGGGACTGGCACCTACGAGCAGTACTTC.